This TCR beta chain was recorded in a study of blood T cell repertoires in COVID-19. This clone was observed a handful of times. Only in-frame clones appear in the TCRdb table, and some are missing; sequencing was by immunoSEQ multiplex PCR. This table has 450,000 or so clones, approximately 91% appearing once. This CDR3 region has 13 residues. V lost 4 bases to trimming and J lost 6 bases, with 12 bases between them. Germline V gene sequence: CDR1 MGHDK, CDR2 SYGVNS. Sequences were obtained from peripheral blood. This TCR came from a woman in her 40s with COVID-19, enrolled during active disease. The genes are TRBV25-1 and TRBJ1-2; D remains unclear. CDR3 residues: CASSGEGSNGYTF. In nucleotides, the CDR3 is TGTGCCAGCAGTGGCGAGGGAAGTAATGGCTACACCTTC.